This T cell receptor (beta chain) was identified in a study of T cell responses to AZD1222 COVID-19 vaccine listed by TCRdb under 2021. Regarding the complete study: A total of 230 or so trial participants underwent TCR sequencing, of whom about 200 received two doses of AZD1222 and about 26 received two doses of the MenACWY control vaccine. Trial participants were enrolled by age into subgroups of 18-55, 56-69 and 70-plus years, and around 150, 28 and 57 TCR-sequenced participants, respectively, were included in these subgroups.

The CDR3 numbers 17 residues from cysteine through phenylalanine. Left in the record is the CDR3 DNA by itself, 51 bases read in frame from the first base. V trim: 3 bases; J trim: 4 bases; unmatched bases: 11. Looking up the germline V gene yields CDR1 MGHRA and CDR2 YSYEKL. The intended sense of this specimen's time point label: about 28 days (+/-7) after the second vaccine dose. Because spike-specific TCR depth and breadth did not differ between the two schedules, AZD1222 recipients who got a second dose at roughly 4 weeks were pooled with those who got a second dose at roughly 12 weeks. Samples from vaccinated people were obtained from the UK trials COV001 and COV002, which included a single-blind randomized controlled phase 2/3 trial of AZD1222 (ChAdOx1 nCoV-19) in healthy adults. For TCRbeta chain sequencing, PBMC samples were collected from trial participants at day 0 and at day 28 after the second dose.

The CDR3 regions of human TCRbeta chains were analyzed by immunosequencing. The original pipeline was this. TCRs in the repertoires were compared against a reference library of SARS-CoV-2-specific TCRs that had been generated with the MIRA antigen-specificity platform. Breadth meant the fraction of unique TCRs that were SARS-CoV-2-associated, whereas depth meant the fraction of total T cells that were SARS-CoV-2-associated. Each spike-specific TCR was assigned to its reactive spike region and to a CD4 or CD8 class using the MIRA data. Log10-transformed breadth and depth values were compared by one-way ANOVA with Sidak's multiple comparisons tests. The table comes from immuneACCESS by way of TCRdb, which keeps in-frame sequences with V and J called. Part of the clones is missing from these tables; in studies checked, under half for an unresolved V gene and the rest for unknown reasons. The V and J calls and the clone size are those of that table, but D and trimming were determined from the DNA. The sample includes 110,000 or so clones, with around 88% observed a single time. Approximately 6.9% of the sample belongs to the ten largest clones.

Study-wide findings and limitations: Reportedly, almost half of the unique spike-specific TCRs recognized epitopes lying outside the regions that are mutated in the B.1.351 and B.1.1.7 variants. In the small 56-69-year group, the increase in depth fell short of significance, most likely because of low power. Because no day 14 peak-response samples were available, the repertoires could be characterized only after the peak T cell response. The whole spike protein was spanned by vaccine-associated CD4 TCRs, and dominant responses were seen in regions 160-218 and 743-854. After two AZD1222 doses, spike-specific TCR breadth and depth were significantly higher than at day 0 and than in MenACWY recipients. Participants were mostly white British and included more females than males, and it was suggested by the authors that clonal diversity may have been underestimated. Conclusions about previously exposed vaccinees are limited, since just five to seven AZD1222 recipients were seropositive for SARS-CoV-2 at baseline.

Concerning this clone itself: The antigen it recognizes is unknown. No base qualities exist here, and no much larger clone lies one base off it.

Sample: peripheral blood, taken 28 days after the second AZD1222 dose. The source of this sequence is an adult who received the AZD1222 COVID-19 vaccine. This chain joins TRBV4-1 to TRBJ1-2, with 10 central nucleotides matching TRBD1. DNA sequence: TGCGCCAGCAGCCAGACCCAGATTCGGACAGGGGGCTATGGCTACACCTTC. This translates into CASSQTQIRTGGYGYTF.